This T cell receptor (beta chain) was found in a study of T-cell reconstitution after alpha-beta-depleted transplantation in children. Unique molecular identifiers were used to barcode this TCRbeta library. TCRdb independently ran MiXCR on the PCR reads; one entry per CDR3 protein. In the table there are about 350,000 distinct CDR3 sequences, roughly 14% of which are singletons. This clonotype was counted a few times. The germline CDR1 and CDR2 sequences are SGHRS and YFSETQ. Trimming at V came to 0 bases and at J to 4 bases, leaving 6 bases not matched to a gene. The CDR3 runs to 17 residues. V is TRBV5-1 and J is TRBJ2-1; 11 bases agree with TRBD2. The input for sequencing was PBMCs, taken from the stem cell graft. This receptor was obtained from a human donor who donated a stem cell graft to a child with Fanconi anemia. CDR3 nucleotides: TGCGCCAGCAGCTTGGCCGGGACTAGCGGTTCTTACAATGAGCAGTTCTTC. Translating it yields CASSLAGTSGSYNEQFF.